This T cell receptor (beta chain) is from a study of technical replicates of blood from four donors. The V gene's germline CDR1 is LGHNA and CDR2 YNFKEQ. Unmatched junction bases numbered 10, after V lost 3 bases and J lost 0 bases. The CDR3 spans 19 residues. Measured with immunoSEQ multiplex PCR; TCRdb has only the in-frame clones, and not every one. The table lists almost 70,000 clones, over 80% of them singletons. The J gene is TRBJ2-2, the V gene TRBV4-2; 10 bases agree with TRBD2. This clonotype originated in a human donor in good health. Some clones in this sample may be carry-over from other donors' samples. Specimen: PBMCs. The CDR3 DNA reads TGTGCCAGCAGCCACAATCCGGGACTAGCGTCTTCGAACACCGGGGAGCTGTTTTTT. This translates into CASSHNPGLASSNTGELFF.